Listed here are 31 T cell receptor beta chains from one sample, sequenced in a study of CD8 T cells in ankylosing spondylitis. Study results and caveats: For ankylosing spondylitis blood, a TCR beta motif of about 8 highly homologous variants appeared characteristic.

What these receptors recognize is not known. TCRdb used MiXCR to reprocess the 5' RACE reads, holding one entry per CDR3 protein. The sample has about 440,000 distinct CDR3 sequences, approximately 17% seen once. Source material: blood, either unsorted or a sorted T cell fraction (not recorded which). These receptor sequences come from a male donor with ankylosing spondylitis.

This clonotype was counted between two and nine times. The chain joins TRBV5-1 to TRBJ1-4; no definite D call. There are 14 residues in the CDR3. Germline loops: CDR1 SGHRS, CDR2 YFSETQ. V was pared by 0 bases and J by 5 bases, with 8 bases between. This CDR3 is CASSLVGENEKLFF. In DNA, the CDR3 is TGCGCCAGCAGCTTGGTCGGTGAGAATGAAAAACTGTTTTTT. Full variable domain (remainder filled in from reference TRBV5-1 and TRBJ1-4): KAGVTQTPRYLIKTRGQQVTLSCSPISGHRSVSWYQQTPGQGLQFLFEYFSETQRNKGNFPGRFSGRQFSNSRSEMNVSTLELGDSALYLCASSLVGENEKLFFGSGTQLSVL.

The V gene is TRBV20-1, the J gene TRBJ2-1, with 10 bases aligning to TRBD2. The CDR3 is 15 amino acids. The V gene's germline CDR1 is DFQATT and CDR2 SNEGSKA (reference sequence). CDR3 bases: TGCAGCGTTCCCTCCCCTAGCGGGAGTCGAAATGAGCAGTTCTTC. Amino acids: CSVPSPSGSRNEQFF.

The chain couples TRBV12-3 or TRBV12-4 to TRBJ2-7; D is unresolved. V lost 6 bases, J lost 4 bases, and 13 bases lay in between. The CDR3 has 13 amino acids. CDR3 sequence (DNA): TGTGCCAGCAGGCGCCAAGACGGATACGAGCAGTACTTC. Its translation: CASRRQDGYEQYF.

A few counts support this clonotype. The chain combines TRBV30 with TRBJ2-3; 8 nucleotides agree with TRBD1. The germline V gene encodes CDR1 GTSNPN and CDR2 SVGIG (reference sequence). V lost 4 bases, J lost 0 bases, and 3 bases stayed unmatched. The CDR3 runs 14 residues. This chain's CDR3 is CAWKRQGSTDTQYF. The CDR3 DNA reads TGTGCCTGGAAGCGACAGGGGAGCACAGATACGCAGTATTTT.

The chain employs TRBV20-1 and TRBJ2-3; TRBD2 aligns across 10 bases. V dropped 5 bases and J dropped 2; count of bases not matched to a gene: 19. The germline V gene has CDR1 DFQATT and CDR2 SNEGSKA (reference sequence). The CDR3 extends over 19 amino acids. The CDR3 loop reads CSAYSERGGRGRTTDTQYF. The CDR3 nucleotides are TGCAGTGCTTATTCGGAGCGGGGGGGCCGAGGGAGGACCACAGATACGCAGTATTTT.

The CDR3 loop reads CASGTGGASPLHF. In nucleotides, the CDR3 is TGTGCCAGCGGTACTGGGGGGGCTTCACCCCTCCACTTT. V is TRBV12-3 or TRBV12-4 and J is TRBJ1-6, with a possible D match to TRBD1 (6 bases). The CDR3 loop spans 13 amino acids. The V end lost 8 bases, the J end lost 9 bases, and 14 bases lay between the germline ends.

This clonotype was found many times. This chain connects TRBV2 to TRBJ2-7, with 7 bases that match TRBD2. The CDR3 extends over 15 amino acids. After removal of 1 base from V and 1 base from J, the junction contained 4 bases not matched to a gene. Germline CDR1 SNHLY, CDR2 FYNNEI. CDR3 sequence: CASSEDLSGSYEQYF. The CDR3 DNA sequence: TGTGCCAGCAGTGAAGATCTTAGCGGGTCCTACGAGCAGTACTTC. Supplemented by reference TRBV2 and TRBJ2-7, the full variable domain reads EPEVTQTPSHQVTQMGQEVILRCVPISNHLYFYWYRQILGQKVEFLVSFYNNEISEKSEIFDDQFSVERPDGSNFTLKIRSTKLEDSAMYFCASSEDLSGSYEQYFGPGTRLTVT.

The gene calls are TRBV30 and TRBJ1-1; TRBD1 might be the D (5 bases). The CDR3 has 11 amino acids. V dropped 5 bases and J dropped 10 bases, with 14 bases sitting between them. CDR1 and CDR2 (germline): GTSNPN, SVGIG (reference sequence). CDR3: CAWGTRLRAFF. The CDR3 DNA reads TGTGCCTGGGGGACTCGGCTGAGAGCTTTCTTT.

V gene TRBV6-5 combines with J gene TRBJ2-6; 8 bases are shared with TRBD1. Trimming took 5 bases from V and 2 from J; bases not matched to a gene: 5. This CDR3 comprises 16 residues. Germline-derived CDR1 and CDR2 are MNHEY and SVGAGI. The CDR3 protein is CASSLQGQAGANVLTF. The CDR3 DNA reads as TGTGCCAGCAGTCTACAGGGACAGGCTGGGGCCAACGTCCTGACTTTC.

This clonotype was recorded only once. This chain uses TRBV15 with TRBJ1-5; D may be TRBD1 (6 bases). The CDR3 is 15 residues long. Germline-derived CDR1 and CDR2 are LNHNV and YYDKDF (reference sequence). V shed 2 bases and J shed 4 bases, with 12 bases lying between them. The CDR3 region is CATSRTDRYNQPQHF. CDR3 sequence (DNA): TGTGCCACCAGCAGAACCGACAGGTATAATCAGCCCCAGCATTTT. The full variable domain, rest sourced from reference TRBV15 and TRBJ1-5, is DAMVIQNPRYQVTQFGKPVTLSCSQTLNHNVMYWYQQKSSQAPKLLFHYYDKDFNNEADTPDNFQSRRPNTSFCFLDIRSPGLGDTAMYLCATSRTDRYNQPQHFGDGTRLSIL.

This clonotype was seen a few times. V usage is TRBV5-1 and J usage is TRBJ2-2; D is perhaps TRBD2 (5 bases). Per the germline V gene, CDR1 is SGHRS and CDR2 is YFSETQ. V was clipped by 4 bases and J by 2 bases, with 12 bases between them. This CDR3 has 15 amino acids. This CDR3 reads CASSPPAGNTGELFF. The DNA for the CDR3 is TGCGCCAGCAGCCCTCCGGCGGGTAACACCGGGGAGCTGTTTTTT.

The chain uses TRBV4-1 and TRBJ2-3, with TRBD2 identical over 11 bases. CDR1 is MGHRA and CDR2 is YSYEKL in the germline V gene. This CDR3 is 17 amino acids long. V dropped 1 base and J dropped 6; count of bases not matched to a gene: 9. The CDR3 DNA is TGCGCCAGCAGCCAAGGCTCGGCTAGCGGGAGGATGGATACGCAGTATTTT. The encoded protein is CASSQGSASGRMDTQYF.

This chain uses TRBV9 with TRBJ2-1; 13 bases line up with TRBD2. Germline V gene sequence: CDR1 SGDLS, CDR2 YYNGEE. There are 15 residues in the CDR3. The trim removed 1 base at V and 5 bases at J, leaving 0 bases unmatched. The CDR3, as DNA: TGTGCCAGCAGCGTAACTAGCGGGAGGGACAATGAGCAGTTCTTC. Protein product: CASSVTSGRDNEQFF.

The V gene is TRBV4-1, the J gene TRBJ2-5; 14 bases are shared with TRBD2. V trimming: 2 bases; J trimming: 1 base; junction bases outside the gene matches: 6. The length of the CDR3 is 18 residues. Per the germline V gene, CDR1 is MGHRA and CDR2 is YSYEKL. The CDR3 reads CASSQRTSGGRFQETQYF. The DNA for the CDR3 is TGCGCCAGCAGCCAAAGGACTAGCGGGGGGCGTTTCCAAGAGACCCAGTACTTC.

The chain links TRBV15 to TRBJ2-7; 8 bases align to TRBD2. Germline V CDR1 and CDR2: LNHNV, YYDKDF (reference sequence). V lost 0 bases to trimming and J lost 2 bases; unmatched junction nucleotides: 3. The CDR3 is 15 residues long. The CDR3 loop reads CATSRDPAGAYEQYF. CDR3 DNA: TGTGCCACCAGCAGAGATCCAGCGGGAGCCTACGAGCAGTACTTC.

The chain recombines TRBV2 with TRBJ1-5; maybe TRBD1 (6 bases). The CDR3 has 16 residues. Germline V gene lookup returns CDR1 SNHLY and CDR2 FYNNEI. Trimming cost V 7 bases and J 0 bases, with 16 bases left between them. CDR3: CASNYGRGYSNQPQHF. DNA for the CDR3: TGTGCCAGCAATTACGGCAGGGGTTATAGCAATCAGCCCCAGCATTTT.

This clonotype came up many times. The V call is TRBV5-8, the J call TRBJ1-1; D call uncertain. V was trimmed by 4 bases and J by 6 bases, leaving 19 bases between them. From germline, CDR1 is SGHTS and CDR2 YDEGEE. The CDR3 covers 15 residues. CDR3 sequence: CASSKNRVPAAEAFF. The CDR3 bases are TGTGCCAGCAGCAAGAACCGGGTCCCTGCGGCTGAAGCTTTCTTT.

The chain uses TRBV28 and TRBJ1-1; no definite D call. The CDR3 is 13 amino acids. CDR1 and CDR2 (germline): MDHEN, SYDVKM. The V and J ends lost 9 bases and 0 bases respectively, with 11 bases between them. This chain's CDR3 is CASAWRLNTEAFF. The DNA for the CDR3 is TGTGCCAGTGCATGGAGACTGAACACTGAAGCTTTCTTT.

This clonotype has just a few counts. V and J are TRBV12-3 or TRBV12-4 and TRBJ2-2; 8 bases map to TRBD2. Trimming at V came to 6 bases and at J to 6 bases, leaving 3 bases not matched to a gene. The CDR3 has 13 amino acids. This chain's CDR3 is CASRVGGAGELFF. As DNA, the CDR3 is TGTGCCAGCAGAGTCGGGGGGGCCGGGGAGCTGTTTTTT.

The chain has TRBV5-1 and TRBJ2-5; 7 bases are shared with TRBD1. The CDR3 extends over 15 amino acids. The junction had 11 bases not matched to a gene; V was cut back by 4 bases and J by 5 bases. Germline assignment: CDR1 SGHRS and CDR2 YFSETQ. Here the CDR3 reads CASSRGQSGPETQYF. The CDR3 DNA sequence: TGCGCCAGCAGCAGGGGACAGTCAGGTCCGGAGACCCAGTACTTC.

A few counts support this clonotype. J is TRBJ2-3 and V is TRBV5-4, with D unclear. The CDR3 length is 15 residues. V lost 3 bases to trimming and J lost 2 bases, with 13 bases between them. Germline V gives CDR1 SGHNT, CDR2 YYREEE (reference sequence). The CDR3 DNA is TGTGCCAGCAGCTCATCAATGTTATCCACAGATACGCAGTATTTT. Amino acids: CASSSSMLSTDTQYF.

This clonotype was observed a handful of times. V usage is TRBV7-9 and J usage is TRBJ1-1; D possibly corresponds to TRBD1 (5 bases). V was clipped by 2 bases and J by 1 base, with 8 bases between them. CDR3 length: 14 amino acids. CDR1 SEHNR and CDR2 FQNEAQ come from the germline V gene (reference sequence). CDR3: CASSLLQANTEAFF. In DNA form, the CDR3 reads TGTGCCAGCAGCTTACTACAGGCGAACACTGAAGCTTTCTTT.

This clonotype was seen a handful of times. This chain uses TRBV5-1 with TRBJ2-7, with 10 positions matching TRBD1. J gave up 6 bases and V 4 bases, and 10 bases lay outside the gene matches. Germline assignment: CDR1 SGHRS and CDR2 YFSETQ. CDR3 length equals 15 residues. As DNA, the CDR3 is TGCGCCAGCAGCCTGGAGGGGACAGGGGCCGCCGAGCAGTACTTC. It specifies CASSLEGTGAAEQYF. Based on the CDR3 plus reference TRBV5-1 and TRBJ2-7, the full variable domain is KAGVTQTPRYLIKTRGQQVTLSCSPISGHRSVSWYQQTPGQGLQFLFEYFSETQRNKGNFPGRFSGRQFSNSRSEMNVSTLELGDSALYLCASSLEGTGAAEQYFGPGTRLTVT.

V gene TRBV7-9 combines with J gene TRBJ1-3; D may be TRBD1 (5 bases). Trimming stripped 6 bases from V and 3 bases from J, with 9 bases between. The CDR3 has 13 amino acids. Germline V gene lookup returns CDR1 SEHNR and CDR2 FQNEAQ (reference sequence). In DNA form, the CDR3 reads TGTGCCAGCAGGCGCAGGGATGGAAACACCATATATTTT. Translated: CASRRRDGNTIYF.

The gene calls are TRBV2 and TRBJ2-7, with D uncertain. The CDR3 length is 10 residues. The V and J ends lost 8 bases and 3 bases respectively, with 5 bases between them. Germline CDR1 is SNHLY and CDR2 is FYNNEI. CDR3 sequence reads: CASRVYEQYF. Here the CDR3 DNA reads TGTGCCAGCCGAGTCTACGAGCAGTACTTC.

The V gene is TRBV5-6, the J gene TRBJ2-7; TRBD2 agrees at 8 bases. This CDR3 is 14 amino acids long. Germline V gives CDR1 SGHDT, CDR2 YYEEEE. J was trimmed by 1 base and V by 4 bases; bases with no gene match: 4. CDR3 nucleotide sequence: TGTGCCAGCAGCAAAGCGGGGGAATCCTACGAGCAGTACTTC. Translated, it gives CASSKAGESYEQYF.

This clonotype was counted a few times. The genes are TRBV20-1 and TRBJ2-5, with D perhaps matching TRBD2 (6 bases). Germline values: CDR1 DFQATT, CDR2 SNEGSKA (reference sequence). CDR3 length: 15 residues. Trimming cost V 3 bases and J 2 bases, with 16 bases left between them. The CDR3 reads CSARKWAGLQETQYF. CDR3 bases: TGCAGTGCTAGGAAGTGGGCGGGGCTGCAAGAGACCCAGTACTTC.

This chain links TRBV5-6 with TRBJ2-1; D possibly corresponds to TRBD2 (6 bases). The V end lost 0 bases, the J end lost 3 bases, and 16 bases lay between the germline ends. The CDR3 runs 17 residues. Germline values: CDR1 SGHDT, CDR2 YYEEEE. The CDR3 DNA follows: TGTGCCAGCAGCTTGGTGATGTTGGGACTCGGCTACAATGAGCAGTTCTTC. Translation: CASSLVMLGLGYNEQFF. Supplemented by reference TRBV5-6 and TRBJ2-1, the full variable domain reads DAGVTQSPTHLIKTRGQQVTLRCSPKSGHDTVSWYQQALGQGPQFIFQYYEEEERQRGNFPDRFSGHQFPNYSSELNVNALLLGDSALYLCASSLVMLGLGYNEQFFGPGTRLTVL.

The chain recombines TRBV6-2 or TRBV6-3 with TRBJ1-1, with D unresolved. Trimming took off 6 bases at V and 10 bases at J, with 15 bases between the two ends. This CDR3 is built from 12 residues. CDR1 and CDR2 from the germline V gene are MNHEY and SVGEGT. Here the CDR3 DNA reads TGTGCCAGCAGGGCCCGGGCAGCGGGAGCTTTCTTT. Its protein is CASRARAAGAFF.

This clonotype occurred a few times. The genes are TRBV18 and TRBJ1-5; the D gene is possibly TRBD1 (6 bases). V gave up 6 bases and J gave up 1 base, with 19 bases separating them. CDR1 KGHSH and CDR2 LQKENI come from the germline V gene. This CDR3 has 17 amino acids. The CDR3 DNA is TGTGCCAGCTCCCAGGACAGACTAGCTTTCAGCAATCAGCCCCAGCATTTT. Translated: CASSQDRLAFSNQPQHF.

This clonotype was detected only a few times. V usage is TRBV6-1 and J usage is TRBJ2-1; 12 bases align to TRBD2. This CDR3 comprises 14 residues. The junction had 4 bases not matched to a gene; V was cut back by 6 bases and J by 7 bases. Per the germline V gene, CDR1 is MNHNS and CDR2 is SASEGT. In DNA, the CDR3 is TGTGCCAGCAGATCACTAGCGGGAGGAAATGAGCAGTTCTTC. Amino acids: CASRSLAGGNEQFF.